These 26 T cell receptor beta chains came from one sample sequenced in a study of spatial heterogeneity in lung cancer. Time point here: blood at routine non-recurrence follow-up after resection. TCRdb itself ran the 5' RACE reads through MiXCR, one entry per CDR3 protein. The sample has more than 30,000 distinct CDR3 sequences, about 9.4% seen once. The sequencing here drew on PBMCs, taken at follow-up. These receptor sequences come from a female donor with early-stage non-small cell lung cancer.

The chain has TRBV6-5 and TRBJ1-1; D gene ambiguous. The CDR3 runs to 15 residues. Germline V gene sequence: CDR1 MNHEY, CDR2 SVGAGI. V shed 0 bases and J shed 0 bases, with 8 bases lying between them. The CDR3 protein is CASSYSWNMNTEAFF. CDR3 DNA: TGTGCCAGCAGTTACTCGTGGAATATGAACACTGAAGCTTTCTTT.

This clonotype appeared many times. The rearrangement joins TRBV5-1 to TRBJ2-1, with D perhaps TRBD1 or TRBD2 (6 bases each). The CDR3 has 20 amino acids. Germline V CDR1 and CDR2: SGHRS, YFSETQ. Trimming removed 4 bases at V and 5 bases at J, with 31 bases between. For the CDR3, the DNA is TGCGCCAGCAGCCCCGAGGGGGGCCACTTCGTAGTACCCCTCGACAATGAGCAGTTCTTC. Translation: CASSPEGGHFVVPLDNEQFF.

This clonotype was counted ten times or more. The rearrangement uses TRBV29-1 and TRBJ1-2; D possibly corresponds to TRBD1 (5 bases). The CDR3 has 12 amino acids. Germline CDR1 is SQVTM and CDR2 is ANQGSEA. The germline V and J ends were trimmed by 4 bases and 4 bases, with 10 bases remaining between them. CDR3 in amino acids: CSVGERGYGYTF. The CDR3 DNA follows: TGCAGCGTTGGGGAGAGGGGCTATGGCTACACCTTC.

This clonotype was recorded at least ten times. The chain couples TRBV29-1 to TRBJ2-5; 12 nucleotides match TRBD2. Germline lookup yields CDR1 SQVTM and CDR2 ANQGSEA. This CDR3 has 14 residues. Unmatched junction bases numbered 5, after V lost 4 bases and J lost 5 bases. The CDR3 reads CSVVPSGGAETQYF. The CDR3, as DNA: TGCAGCGTTGTTCCTAGCGGGGGGGCGGAGACCCAGTACTTC.

This clonotype occurred many times. The chain couples TRBV7-8 to TRBJ2-7; 8 bases align to TRBD1. This CDR3 is 13 amino acids long. V trimming: 8 bases; J trimming: 4 bases; junction bases outside the gene matches: 7. CDR1 is SGHVS and CDR2 is FQNEAQ in the germline V gene. CDR3 amino acids: CASLGTGFYEQYF. The CDR3, as DNA: TGTGCCAGCCTCGGGACAGGTTTTTACGAGCAGTACTTC.

This clonotype has a count of ten or more. This chain's CDR3 is CASSPRSTDPSYGYTF. The CDR3 DNA reads as TGTGCCAGCAGCCCCAGATCCACGGATCCCTCCTATGGCTACACCTTC. The genes are TRBV4-2 and TRBJ1-2; D gene uncertain. CDR1 and CDR2 (germline): LGHNA, YNFKEQ. V was pared by 4 bases and J by 4 bases, with 19 bases between. This CDR3 spans 16 amino acids.

This clonotype was seen at least ten times. The rearrangement links TRBV14 to TRBJ2-7; 8 positions match TRBD2. The V gene's germline CDR1 is SGHDN and CDR2 FVKESK. J was trimmed by 6 bases and V by 0 bases; bases with no gene match: 7. CDR3 length equals 15 residues. CDR3: CASSQDGTRLSEQYF. The CDR3 DNA is TGTGCCAGCAGCCAAGATGGGACTAGACTCTCCGAGCAGTACTTC.

The rearrangement uses TRBV29-1 and TRBJ1-1; D is perhaps TRBD1 (6 bases). Germline V gene sequence: CDR1 SQVTM, CDR2 ANQGSEA. The CDR3 length is 15 residues. Trimming took off 4 bases at V and 2 bases at J, with 17 bases between the two ends. The CDR3 DNA reads as TGCAGCGTTGGGAAAGGGGGATCAGAAAACACTGAAGCTTTCTTT. Translation: CSVGKGGSENTEAFF.

This clonotype was recorded many times. The gene calls are TRBV27 and TRBJ1-5; D uncertain. Trimming took 2 bases from V and 5 from J, leaving 7 bases between them. The germline V gene encodes CDR1 MNHEY and CDR2 SMNVEV (reference sequence). The CDR3 spans 13 residues. CDR3 amino acids: CASSLNQYQPQHF. The CDR3 coding sequence is TGTGCCAGCAGTTTAAATCAGTATCAGCCCCAGCATTTT.

The rearrangement uses TRBV29-1 and TRBJ2-3; D is perhaps TRBD2 (6 bases). CDR1 and CDR2 (germline): SQVTM, ANQGSEA. V was clipped by 7 bases and J by 8 bases, with 10 bases between them. The CDR3 sequence is 10 residues long. The CDR3 DNA follows: TGCAGCGGCCTGGGGGGTACGCAGTATTTT. This sequence encodes CSGLGGTQYF.

In this sample, this clonotype turned up many times. V gene TRBV9 combines with J gene TRBJ2-3, with D maybe TRBD1 (6 bases). Germline V gives CDR1 SGDLS, CDR2 YYNGEE. Trimming stripped 2 bases from V and 4 bases from J, with 17 bases between. The length of the CDR3 is 16 residues. The CDR3 protein is CASSVEVGRGSDTQYF. The CDR3 DNA is TGTGCCAGCAGCGTTGAGGTGGGCAGGGGATCAGATACGCAGTATTTT.

This sequence joins TRBV10-3 and TRBJ1-2, with D perhaps matching TRBD1 (5 bases). In germline, CDR1 is ENHRY, CDR2 SYGVKD. The CDR3 consists of 17 residues. V dropped 4 bases and J dropped 5 bases, with 23 bases sitting between them. Written as DNA, the CDR3 is TGTGCCATCAGTGCCGGGGGGACTCCGGGGATGGAGTATGGCTACACCTTC. Translated: CAISAGGTPGMEYGYTF.

This clonotype came up many times. The CDR3: CASSQRDSSANVLTF. The DNA of the CDR3 is TGTGCCAGCAGCCAAAGGGACAGCAGTGCCAACGTCCTGACTTTC. The chain links TRBV14 to TRBJ2-6; 7 nucleotides match TRBD1. Per the germline V gene, CDR1 is SGHDN and CDR2 is FVKESK. J was trimmed by 7 bases and V by 2 bases; bases with no gene match: 5. The CDR3 sequence is 15 residues long. Full variable domain (rest looked up from reference TRBV14 and TRBJ2-6): EAGVTQFPSHSVIEKGQTVTLRCDPISGHDNLYWYRRVMGKEIKFLLHFVKESKQDESGMPNNRFLAERTGGTYSTLKVQPAELEDSGVYFCASSQRDSSANVLTFGAGSRLTVL.

In DNA, the CDR3 is TGTGCCAGTAGTAGGGATGGAGGGCAGGGCATCGATGAGCAGTTCTTC. Translated, it gives CASSRDGGQGIDEQFF. This sequence joins TRBV19 and TRBJ2-1; a possible D gene is TRBD2 (6 bases). Deletions cut 4 bases from V and 8 bases from J, with 21 bases between. Germline assignment: CDR1 LNHDA and CDR2 SQIVND (reference sequence). This CDR3 is 16 amino acids long.

The J gene is TRBJ2-3, the V gene TRBV7-8, with D tentatively TRBD2 (5 bases). Germline loops: CDR1 SGHVS, CDR2 FQNEAQ. The CDR3 covers 14 residues. V was cut by 3 bases and J by 4 bases, with 11 bases left in between. The DNA of the CDR3 is TGTGCCAGCAGCTTGGACTGGGCCCCAGATACGCAGTATTTT. Translation gives CASSLDWAPDTQYF.

This clonotype showed up many times. The chain combines TRBV6-6 with TRBJ2-7; tentatively, D is TRBD1 (5 bases). V shed 8 bases and J shed 5 bases, with 28 bases lying between them. The germline V gene encodes CDR1 MNHNY and CDR2 SVGAGI (reference sequence). The CDR3 spans 17 residues. CDR3 amino acids: CASADPHRTTRTHEQYF. The CDR3 bases are TGTGCCAGCGCCGATCCACACAGGACCACAAGGACCCACGAGCAGTACTTC.

This clonotype was observed at least ten times. This chain connects TRBV20-1 to TRBJ2-3, with a tentative D call TRBD2 (7 bases). V dropped 0 bases and J dropped 6 bases, with 13 bases sitting between them. This CDR3 contains 14 residues. Germline loops: CDR1 DFQATT, CDR2 SNEGSKA (reference sequence). The DNA for the CDR3 is TGCAGTGCTAGAGATAGGGAGGGGGTCGATACGCAGTATTTT. The encoded protein is CSARDREGVDTQYF.

In its sample, this clonotype was seen a few times. The genes are TRBV29-1 and TRBJ1-2, with 7 positions matching TRBD1. Germline V gene lookup returns CDR1 SQVTM and CDR2 ANQGSEA. The CDR3 totals 13 residues. The junction had 10 bases not matched to a gene; V was cut back by 8 bases and J by 4 bases. The DNA of the CDR3 is TGCAGCACCGACAGGGCCCAAGCCTATGGCTACACCTTC. Translation: CSTDRAQAYGYTF. Full variable domain (outside the CDR3, taken from reference TRBV29-1 and TRBJ1-2): SAVISQKPSRDICQRGTSLTIQCQVDSQVTMMFWYRQQPGQSLTLIATANQGSEATYESGFVIDKFPISRPNLTFSTLTVSNMSPEDSSIYLCSTDRAQAYGYTFGSGTRLTVV.

The table lists this clonotype with many counts. In nucleotides, the CDR3 is TGTGCCAGCTCACCACCGGTGGACGACTACGAGCAGTACTTC. Translated, it gives CASSPPVDDYEQYF. V and J are TRBV18 and TRBJ2-7; no clear D. V lost 0 bases, J lost 3 bases, and 9 bases lay in between. The CDR3 consists of 14 residues. The germline V gene has CDR1 KGHSH and CDR2 LQKENI.

This clonotype has a count of ten or more. J is TRBJ2-7 and V is TRBV14; D remains ambiguous. The CDR3 length is 12 residues. Germline V gives CDR1 SGHDN, CDR2 FVKESK. The V end lost 1 base, the J end lost 6 bases, and 7 bases lay between the germline ends. The CDR3 region is CASSQVYPEQYF. CDR3 in DNA: TGTGCCAGCAGCCAAGTGTATCCCGAGCAGTACTTC.

In this sample, this clonotype turned up a few times. The chain employs TRBV28 and TRBJ2-5; TRBD2 aligns across 10 bases. Trimming cost V 6 bases and J 6 bases; bases outside gene matches: 7. Germline V gives CDR1 MDHEN, CDR2 SYDVKM. There are 14 residues in the CDR3. DNA of the CDR3: TGTGCCAGCAGCGAGCGGGGGGGCGCTAAGACCCAGTACTTC. Protein sequence: CASSERGGAKTQYF.

The sample holds many counts of this clonotype. The chain recombines TRBV19 with TRBJ1-1; D is undetermined. With 5 bases removed from V and 0 bases from J, the gap between germline ends came to 10 bases. The CDR3 sequence is 14 residues long. Germline-derived CDR1 and CDR2 are LNHDA and SQIVND (reference sequence). CDR3 in DNA: TGTGCCAGTAGTCCGTGGACGGTGAACACTGAAGCTTTCTTT. It specifies CASSPWTVNTEAFF.

This clonotype was detected many times. CDR3 sequence (DNA): TGTGCCAGCAGCTTAGTGGGGGCAGCCGGGGAGCTGTTTTTT. Translated: CASSLVGAAGELFF. The V gene is TRBV11-2, the J gene TRBJ2-2, with D perhaps TRBD1 (6 bases). The ends were cut back, 1 base at V and 6 bases at J, with 9 bases in the middle. The CDR3 spans 14 residues. CDR1 is SGHAT and CDR2 is FQNNGV in the germline V gene.

This clonotype was observed a handful of times. In nucleotides, the CDR3 is TGTGCCTGGAGCGAGGGAGATGAGCAGTTCTTC. Protein product: CAWSEGDEQFF. The chain has TRBV30 and TRBJ2-1; the D gene is possibly TRBD2 (5 bases). V lost 3 bases to trimming and J lost 8 bases, with 8 bases between them. From germline, CDR1 is GTSNPN and CDR2 SVGIG (reference sequence). This CDR3 region has 11 residues.

In this sample, this clonotype turned up a few times. This sequence joins TRBV6-2 or TRBV6-3 and TRBJ2-3; D possibly matches TRBD1 or TRBD2 (5 bases each). Germline V gene sequence: CDR1 MNHEY, CDR2 SVGEGT. This CDR3 contains 13 residues. Trimming stripped 8 bases from V and 3 bases from J, with 12 bases between. The CDR3 nucleotides read TGTGCCAGCCGGGACCCAGGGACAGATACGCAGTATTTT. Translating gives CASRDPGTDTQYF.

Ten or more counts support this clonotype. The rearrangement uses TRBV3-1 and TRBJ2-7; D uncertain. The germline V gene encodes CDR1 LGHDT and CDR2 YNNKEL (reference sequence). V lost 4 bases to trimming and J lost 6 bases, with 10 bases between them. This CDR3 comprises 12 residues. CDR3 coding DNA: TGTGCCAGCAGCCCCGCTTTTGGCGAGCAGTACTTC. Protein: CASSPAFGEQYF.